This T cell receptor (beta chain) was profiled in a study of vaccination effects on CD4 cells after COVID-19. Study at large: Everyone in the study got two shots of either the BNT162b2 or mRNA-1273 vaccine.

Sequencing was preceded by expansion of antigen-specific CD4+ T cells with viral peptide pools in the ViraFEST assay. Culture proceeded for approximately nine days, and CD4+ T cells were then isolated. The study found no prior SARS-CoV-2 infection in the vaccine recipients, who tested negative for nucleocapsid antibodies. For each well, roughly 2 million PBMC were cultured with 10 IU/ml IL-2 and 8.5 to 10 ug/ml peptides. At days 3 and 7, half of the medium was exchanged for IL-2 medium. A word on this clone: Antigen: not known.

Study-level findings and limits: Late after vaccination, infection- and vaccine-induced clones showed marked clonal contraction.

The CDR3 spans 15 residues. The germline gives CDR1 SGHDT, CDR2 YYEEEE. V was pared by 0 bases and J by 0 bases, with 9 bases between. Repertoires were generated with immunoSEQ multiplex PCR, while TCRdb's copy carries only in-frame clones and drops some. Of about 37,000 clones in the sample, over 65% are singletons; the top ten hold about 15%. The TCR sequence derives from a human donor who received a COVID-19 vaccine. V and J are TRBV5-6 and TRBJ1-1; tentative D call: TRBD1 (5 bases). Sequenced material: CD4+ T cells from PBMCs cultured with HCoV-OC43 spike peptides, taken before COVID-19 vaccination. The subset denotes: HCoV-OC43 spike overlapping peptide pool stimulation. CDR3 sequence reads: CASSLVGTVNTEAFF. As DNA, the CDR3 is TGTGCCAGCAGCTTGGTAGGGACGGTGAACACTGAAGCTTTCTTT.